This T cell receptor (beta chain) was obtained from a study of CD8+ T cells in alopecia areata. Extracted from the samples, RNA was reverse transcribed into cDNA to serve as the sequencing template. Libraries were prepared by immunoSEQ multiplex PCR; TCRdb keeps only in-frame clonotypes and omits some of them. The sample yields approximately 180,000 clones, 50% to 75% seen once. This CDR3 region has 16 residues. Germline CDR1 and CDR2: SNHLY and FYNNEI. Trimming removed 6 bases from V and 3 bases from J, with 18 bases in between. Study results and limitations: The link between baseline CD8+ expansion and response remains uncertain with one nonresponder. Many of the expanded lesional clones endured in scalp and blood while on tofacitinib.

Note on this clone: Its antigen is as yet unknown.

The treatment denotes: oral pan-JAK inhibitor, 5-10 mg twice daily. PBMCs provided sorted CD4+ and CD8+ T cells. The sequence was obtained from a human donor with alopecia areata. Sequences were derived from CD4+ T cells sorted from blood, sampled at approximately week 60, from a patient treated with tofacitinib. The chain uses TRBV2 and TRBJ1-3; D is undetermined. The CDR3 is CASRPQLWTGGNTIYF. CDR3 sequence (DNA): TGTGCCAGCAGGCCTCAGTTGTGGACGGGTGGAAACACCATATATTTT. The full variable domain, its missing parts supplied by reference TRBV2 and TRBJ1-3, is EPEVTQTPSHQVTQMGQEVILRCVPISNHLYFYWYRQILGQKVEFLVSFYNNEISEKSEIFDDQFSVERPDGSNFTLKIRSTKLEDSAMYFCASRPQLWTGGNTIYFGEGSWLTVV.